The entry below gives a single T cell receptor beta chain sequence along with its context. This sample was taken from a study of cytomegalovirus exposure and HLA in healthy donors. This CDR3 region has 13 residues. Germline CDR1 reads MNHNS; CDR2 reads SASEGT. Trimming removed 0 bases from V and 3 bases from J, with 4 bases in between. The PCR ran on 60 Vbeta and 13 Jbeta primers. Sequenced by immunoSEQ multiplex PCR; TCRdb stores in-frame clones only, minus some. The sample has about 120,000 clones, around 80% seen once. The genes are TRBV6-1 and TRBJ2-3, with D hard to call. The source is a man younger than 45 in good health and CMV-seropositive. The sequenced sample was PBMCs. Here the CDR3 DNA reads TGTGCCAGCAGTGAAGCCCAGACAGATACGCAGTATTTT. Amino acids: CASSEAQTDTQYF.